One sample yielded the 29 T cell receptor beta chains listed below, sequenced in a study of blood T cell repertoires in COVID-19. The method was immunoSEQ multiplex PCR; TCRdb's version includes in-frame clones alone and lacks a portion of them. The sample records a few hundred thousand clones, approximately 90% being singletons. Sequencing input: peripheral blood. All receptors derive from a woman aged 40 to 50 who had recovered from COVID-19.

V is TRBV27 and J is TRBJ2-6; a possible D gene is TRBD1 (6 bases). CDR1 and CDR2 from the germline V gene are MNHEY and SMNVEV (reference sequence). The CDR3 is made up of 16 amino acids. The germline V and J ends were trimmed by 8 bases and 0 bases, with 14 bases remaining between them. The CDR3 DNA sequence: TGTGCCAGCGGGGACACGGAACACTCTGGGGCCAACGTCCTGACTTTC. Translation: CASGDTEHSGANVLTF.

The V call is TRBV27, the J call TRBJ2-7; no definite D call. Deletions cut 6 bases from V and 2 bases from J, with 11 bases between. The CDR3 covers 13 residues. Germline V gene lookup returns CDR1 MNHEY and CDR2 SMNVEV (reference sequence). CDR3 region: CASSPGIPYEQYF. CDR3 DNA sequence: TGTGCCAGCAGCCCAGGTATCCCCTACGAGCAGTACTTC.

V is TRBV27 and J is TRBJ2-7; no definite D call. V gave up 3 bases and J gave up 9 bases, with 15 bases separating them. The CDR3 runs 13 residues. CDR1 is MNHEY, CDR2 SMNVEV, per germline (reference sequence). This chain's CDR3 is CASSFGQTLWQYF. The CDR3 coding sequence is TGTGCCAGCAGTTTTGGGCAGACCCTTTGGCAGTACTTC.

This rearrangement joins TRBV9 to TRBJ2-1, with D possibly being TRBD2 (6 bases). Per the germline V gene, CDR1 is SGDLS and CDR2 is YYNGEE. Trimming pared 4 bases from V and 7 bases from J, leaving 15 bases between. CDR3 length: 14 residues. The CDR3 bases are TGTGCCAGCAGCTCCCCCCTAGCGTATAATGAGCAGTTCTTC. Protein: CASSSPLAYNEQFF.

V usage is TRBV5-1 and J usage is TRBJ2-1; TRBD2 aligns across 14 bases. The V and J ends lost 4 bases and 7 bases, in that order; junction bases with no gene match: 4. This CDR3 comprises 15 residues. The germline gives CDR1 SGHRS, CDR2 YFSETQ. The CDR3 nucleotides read TGCGCCAGCAGCCCGGGACTAGCGGGAGTTAATGAGCAGTTCTTC. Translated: CASSPGLAGVNEQFF.

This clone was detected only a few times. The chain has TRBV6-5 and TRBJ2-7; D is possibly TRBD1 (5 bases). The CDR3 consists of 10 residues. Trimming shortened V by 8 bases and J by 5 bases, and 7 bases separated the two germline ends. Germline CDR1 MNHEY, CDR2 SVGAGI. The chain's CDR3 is CASGANEQYF. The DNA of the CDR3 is TGTGCCAGCGGGGCCAACGAGCAGTACTTC.

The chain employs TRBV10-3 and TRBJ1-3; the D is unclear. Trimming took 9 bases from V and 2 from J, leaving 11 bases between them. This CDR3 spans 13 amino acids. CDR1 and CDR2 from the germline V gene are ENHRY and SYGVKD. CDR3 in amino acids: CAITPPAGNTIYF. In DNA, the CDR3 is TGTGCCATAACCCCCCCGGCTGGAAACACCATATATTTT.

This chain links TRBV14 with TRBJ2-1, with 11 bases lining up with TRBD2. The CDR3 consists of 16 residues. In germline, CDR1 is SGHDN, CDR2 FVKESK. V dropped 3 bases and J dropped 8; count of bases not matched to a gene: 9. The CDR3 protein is CASSHRAASGRYEQFF. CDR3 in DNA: TGTGCCAGCAGCCACCGGGCCGCTAGCGGGAGGTATGAGCAGTTCTTC.

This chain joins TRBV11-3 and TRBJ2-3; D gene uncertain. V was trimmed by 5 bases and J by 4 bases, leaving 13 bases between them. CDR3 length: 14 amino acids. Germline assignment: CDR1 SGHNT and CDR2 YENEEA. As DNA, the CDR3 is TGTGCCAGCAGCCCCATGAGATCACCAGATACGCAGTATTTT. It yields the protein CASSPMRSPDTQYF.

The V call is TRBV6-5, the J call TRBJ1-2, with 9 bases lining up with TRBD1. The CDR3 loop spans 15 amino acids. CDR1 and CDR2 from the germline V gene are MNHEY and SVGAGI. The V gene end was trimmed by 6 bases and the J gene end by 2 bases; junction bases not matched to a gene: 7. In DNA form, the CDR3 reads TGTGCCAGCAGCCCCGGACAGGGGTGGAACTATGGCTACACCTTC. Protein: CASSPGQGWNYGYTF.

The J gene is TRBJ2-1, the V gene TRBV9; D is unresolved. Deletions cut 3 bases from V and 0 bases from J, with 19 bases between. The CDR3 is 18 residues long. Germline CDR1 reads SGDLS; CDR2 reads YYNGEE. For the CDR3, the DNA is TGTGCCAGCAGCGCCCGACCAGGCGAACAAAGCTCCTACAATGAGCAGTTCTTC. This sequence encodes CASSARPGEQSSYNEQFF.

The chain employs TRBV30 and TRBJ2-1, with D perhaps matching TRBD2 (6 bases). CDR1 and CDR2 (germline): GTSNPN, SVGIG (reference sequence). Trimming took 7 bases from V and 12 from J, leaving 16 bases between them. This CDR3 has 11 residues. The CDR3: CAYKRRDVQFF. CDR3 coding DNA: TGTGCCTACAAAAGGCGGGATGTGCAGTTCTTC. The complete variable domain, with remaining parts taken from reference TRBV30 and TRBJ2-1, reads SQTIHQWPATLVQPVGSPLSLECTVEGTSNPNLYWYRQAAGRGLQLLFYSVGIGQISSEVPQNLSASRPQDRQFILSSKKLLLSDSGFYLCAYKRRDVQFFGPGTRLTVL.

In nucleotides, the CDR3 is TGTGCCAGCAGCCTAGGGGAGGCGGGGCGCGGCTACACCTTC. This encodes CASSLGEAGRGYTF. V and J are TRBV11-3 and TRBJ1-2, with D tentatively TRBD1 (5 bases). Per the germline V gene, CDR1 is SGHNT and CDR2 is YENEEA. The CDR3 has 14 amino acids. Trimming took 5 bases from V and 8 from J, leaving 18 bases between them.

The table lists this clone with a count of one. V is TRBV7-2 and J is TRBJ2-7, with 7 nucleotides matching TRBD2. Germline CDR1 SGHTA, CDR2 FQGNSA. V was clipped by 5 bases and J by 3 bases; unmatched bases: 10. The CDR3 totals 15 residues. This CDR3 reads CASSPGRVGDYEQYF. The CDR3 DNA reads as TGTGCCAGCAGCCCGGGGAGGGTGGGGGACTACGAGCAGTACTTC. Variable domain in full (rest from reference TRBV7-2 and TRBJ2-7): GAGVSQSPSNKVTEKGKDVELRCDPISGHTALYWYRQSLGQGLEFLIYFQGNSAPDKSGLPSDRFSAERTGGSVSTLTIQRTQQEDSAVYLCASSPGRVGDYEQYFGPGTRLTVT.

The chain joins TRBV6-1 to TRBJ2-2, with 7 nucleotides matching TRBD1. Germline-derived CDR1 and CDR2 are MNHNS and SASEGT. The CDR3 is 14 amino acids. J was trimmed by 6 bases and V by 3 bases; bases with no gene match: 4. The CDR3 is CASSDHQGAGELFF. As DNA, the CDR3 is TGTGCCAGCAGTGACCACCAGGGGGCCGGGGAGCTGTTTTTT.

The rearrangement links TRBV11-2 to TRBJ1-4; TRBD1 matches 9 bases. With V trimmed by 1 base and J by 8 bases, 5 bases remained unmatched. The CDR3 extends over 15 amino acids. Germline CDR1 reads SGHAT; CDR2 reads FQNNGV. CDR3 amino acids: CASSLVQGAREKLFF. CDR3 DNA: TGTGCCAGCAGCTTAGTACAGGGGGCGCGGGAAAAACTGTTTTTT.

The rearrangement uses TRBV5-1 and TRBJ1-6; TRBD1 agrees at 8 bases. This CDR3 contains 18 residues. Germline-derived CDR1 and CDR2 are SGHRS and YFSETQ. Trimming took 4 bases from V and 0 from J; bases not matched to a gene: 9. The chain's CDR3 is CASSGLGTGGSYNSPLHF. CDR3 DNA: TGCGCCAGCAGCGGGCTCGGGACAGGCGGCTCCTATAATTCACCCCTCCACTTT.

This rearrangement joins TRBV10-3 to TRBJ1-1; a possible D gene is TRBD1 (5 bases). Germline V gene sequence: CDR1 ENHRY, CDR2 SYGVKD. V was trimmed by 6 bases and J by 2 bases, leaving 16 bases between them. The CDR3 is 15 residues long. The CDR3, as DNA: TGTGCCATCAGGGGGCTTTTAGGCCCAAACACTGAAGCTTTCTTT. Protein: CAIRGLLGPNTEAFF.

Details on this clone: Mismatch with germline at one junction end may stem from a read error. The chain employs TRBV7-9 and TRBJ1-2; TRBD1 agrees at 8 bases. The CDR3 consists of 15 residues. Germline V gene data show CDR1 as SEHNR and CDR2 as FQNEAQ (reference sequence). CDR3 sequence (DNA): TGTGCCAGCAGCCTAGCCCCGGACAGGGCCGATGGCTACACCTTC. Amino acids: CASSLAPDRADGYTF.

DNA for the CDR3: TGTGCCAGCATGCCGGGACAGGGGGCGTTGTACGAGCAGTACGTC. Protein sequence: CASMPGQGALYEQYV. The chain combines TRBV6-4 with TRBJ2-7; 12 bases align to TRBD1. With V trimmed by 7 bases and J by 4 bases, 8 bases remained unmatched. Germline loops: CDR1 MRHNA, CDR2 SNTAGT. The CDR3 covers 15 residues.

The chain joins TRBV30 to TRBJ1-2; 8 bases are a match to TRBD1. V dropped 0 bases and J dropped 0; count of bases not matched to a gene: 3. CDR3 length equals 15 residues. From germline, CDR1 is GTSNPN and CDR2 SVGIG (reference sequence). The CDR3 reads CAWSVGTGPNYGYTF. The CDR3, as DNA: TGTGCCTGGAGTGTCGGGACAGGACCTAACTATGGCTACACCTTC.

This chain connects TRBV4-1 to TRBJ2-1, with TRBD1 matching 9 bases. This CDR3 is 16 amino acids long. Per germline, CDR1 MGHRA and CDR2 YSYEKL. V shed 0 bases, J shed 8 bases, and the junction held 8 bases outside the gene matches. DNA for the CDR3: TGCGCCAGCAGCCAAGAATTTCGGGGACAGGGCGATGAGCAGTTCTTC. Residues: CASSQEFRGQGDEQFF.

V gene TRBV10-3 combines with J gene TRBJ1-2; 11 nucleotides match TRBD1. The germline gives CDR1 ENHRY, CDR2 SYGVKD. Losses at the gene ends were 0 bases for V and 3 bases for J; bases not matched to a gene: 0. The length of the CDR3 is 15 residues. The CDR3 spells CAISESGQGDYGYTF. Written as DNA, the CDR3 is TGTGCCATCAGTGAGTCGGGACAGGGGGACTATGGCTACACCTTC.

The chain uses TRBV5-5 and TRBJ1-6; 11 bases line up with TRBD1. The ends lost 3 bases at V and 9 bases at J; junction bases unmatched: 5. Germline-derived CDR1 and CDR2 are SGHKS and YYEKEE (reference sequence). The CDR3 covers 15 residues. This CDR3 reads CASSWDRGWPSPLHF. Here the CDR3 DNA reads TGTGCCAGCAGCTGGGACAGGGGGTGGCCTTCACCCCTCCACTTT.

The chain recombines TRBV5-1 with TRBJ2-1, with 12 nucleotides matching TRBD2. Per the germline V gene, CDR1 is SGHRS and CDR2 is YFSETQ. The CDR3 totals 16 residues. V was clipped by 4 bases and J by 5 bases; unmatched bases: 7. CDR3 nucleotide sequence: TGCGCCAGCAGCCCGGGACTAGCGGGCCCCCACAATGAGCAGTTCTTC. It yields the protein CASSPGLAGPHNEQFF. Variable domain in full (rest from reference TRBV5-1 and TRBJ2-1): KAGVTQTPRYLIKTRGQQVTLSCSPISGHRSVSWYQQTPGQGLQFLFEYFSETQRNKGNFPGRFSGRQFSNSRSEMNVSTLELGDSALYLCASSPGLAGPHNEQFFGPGTRLTVL.

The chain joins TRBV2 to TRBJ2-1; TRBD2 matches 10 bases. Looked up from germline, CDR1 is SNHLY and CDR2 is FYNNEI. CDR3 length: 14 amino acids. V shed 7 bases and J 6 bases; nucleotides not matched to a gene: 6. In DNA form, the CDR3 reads TGTGCCAGCAAACAGCGGGAGGGAGGCAATGAGCAGTTCTTC. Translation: CASKQREGGNEQFF.

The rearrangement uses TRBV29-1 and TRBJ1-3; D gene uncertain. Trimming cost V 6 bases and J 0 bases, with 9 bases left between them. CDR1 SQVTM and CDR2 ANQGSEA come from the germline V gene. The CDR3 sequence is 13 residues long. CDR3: CSVTPLSGNTIYF. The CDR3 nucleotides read TGCAGCGTGACACCACTCTCTGGAAACACCATATATTTT. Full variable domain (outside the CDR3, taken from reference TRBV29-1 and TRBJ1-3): SAVISQKPSRDICQRGTSLTIQCQVDSQVTMMFWYRQQPGQSLTLIATANQGSEATYESGFVIDKFPISRPNLTFSTLTVSNMSPEDSSIYLCSVTPLSGNTIYFGEGSWLTVV.

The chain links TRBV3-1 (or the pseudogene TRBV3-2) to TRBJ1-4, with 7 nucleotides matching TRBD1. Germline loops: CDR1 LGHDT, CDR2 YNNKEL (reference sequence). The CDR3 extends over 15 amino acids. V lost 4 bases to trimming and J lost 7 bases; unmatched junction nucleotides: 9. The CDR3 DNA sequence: TGTGCCAGCAGCCCAGGCGGGGCAGGGGGTGAAAAACTGTTTTTT. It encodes CASSPGGAGGEKLFF.

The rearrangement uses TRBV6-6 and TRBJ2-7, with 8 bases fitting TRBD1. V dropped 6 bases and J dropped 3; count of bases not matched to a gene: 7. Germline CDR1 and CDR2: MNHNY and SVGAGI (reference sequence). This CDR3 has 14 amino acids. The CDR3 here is CASRDWDRNYEQYF. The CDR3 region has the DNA TGTGCCAGCAGGGATTGGGACAGGAACTACGAGCAGTACTTC.